This T cell receptor (beta chain) appears in the sequencing data of a study of T cell changes during pregnancy in multiple sclerosis. Using immunoSEQ multiplex PCR, the repertoire was profiled, and TCRdb retains in-frame clones only, with some absent. The data contain some 19,000 clones, over 70% of them singletons. This CDR3 has 17 amino acids. J gave up 0 bases and V 3 bases, and 5 bases lay outside the gene matches. The V gene's germline CDR1 is SGHVS and CDR2 FNYEAQ. This clone has a single count. The gene calls are TRBV7-6 and TRBJ2-6, with 7 bases aligning to TRBD1. The sequencing used CD8+ T cells from peripheral blood mononuclear cells, collected after pregnancy. The clonotype originates from a female donor in good health, enrolled as a control in a pregnancy study. CDR3: CASSLTGWLSGANVLTF. DNA for the CDR3: TGTGCCAGCAGCTTGACAGGGTGGCTCTCTGGGGCCAACGTCCTGACTTTC.